This record looks at one TCR beta chain sequence and its context. The antigen is undetermined. An end of the junction does not agree with germline; a read error may underlie this. The sample originates from a study of CD8 T cells in ankylosing spondylitis. Germline V gene lookup returns CDR1 SNHLY and CDR2 FYNNEI. The CDR3 sequence is 16 residues long. Points from the study as a whole: Matched ankylosing spondylitis synovial fluid reportedly showed significant enrichment of disease-linked clones. Ankylosing spondylitis blood seemed to carry a telltale TCR beta motif made of fewer than ten highly homologous variants. Earlier reports found some motif variants in synovial fluid and blood in reactive arthritis. Peripheral blood held disease-linked clones only at relatively low frequency, and these were CD8+.

Quantitative 5'-RACE with molecular barcodes generated TCR beta libraries. TCRdb re-called the 5' RACE reads with MiXCR, one entry per CDR3 protein. The sample holds around 140,000 distinct CDR3 sequences, more than 15% seen once. This clonotype originated in a male donor with ankylosing spondylitis. The sequenced sample consisted of blood, either unsorted or a sorted T cell fraction (not recorded which). This chain connects TRBV2 to TRBJ1-2, with D possibly TRBD1 on 5 matching bases. This CDR3 reads CDSSDSGNRANYGYTF. The CDR3 DNA is TGTGACAGCTCAGATTCAGGGAATCGTGCTAACTATGGCTACACCTTC.